This T cell receptor (beta chain) was sequenced in a study of blood T cell repertoires in COVID-19. As for the study in general: Samples came from the United States, Italy and Spain, spanning acute and convalescent COVID-19. T cells, B-cell-depleted T cells, or PBMCs supplied cDNA or gDNA.

With V trimmed by 4 bases and J by 6 bases, 9 bases remained unmatched. Germline loops: CDR1 KGHSH, CDR2 LQKENI. This CDR3 is 16 amino acids long. In the source study's methods: Amplification of reference gene primers provided the estimated nucleated cell counts. Here immunoSEQ multiplex PCR was the method, and the copy in TCRdb shows in-frame clones only, minus some. The DNA gave D and trimming, while V, J and clone size come from that table. This repertoire shows approximately 46,000 clones, 90% found once; its top ten account for approximately 3%. The clonotype comes from a man aged 50-59 years with active COVID-19. V and J are TRBV18 and TRBJ1-6; 7 nucleotides line up with TRBD1. Sequencing input: peripheral blood. The CDR3 nucleotides are TGTGCCAGCTCACTACAGGGGACGAATGGTAATTCACCCCTCCACTTT. This translates into CASSLQGTNGNSPLHF.